This TCR beta chain was observed in a study of T cell responses to AZD1222 COVID-19 vaccine. Study overall: Second doses were pooled across both intervals (about 4 or about 12 weeks). General study points: A rise in Spike-specific TCR breadth and depth followed two AZD1222 doses. Vaccine-related CD4 TCRs covered spike, predominating at 160-218 and 743-854.

Per germline, CDR1 MNHEY and CDR2 SVGAGI. The CDR3 is 16 amino acids. V was cut by 0 bases and J by 2 bases, with 12 bases left in between. Sequencing used immunoSEQ multiplex PCR; TCRdb keeps in-frame clones, though not all of them. This table has around 150,000 clones, about four fifths appearing once. As for this clone: The antigen is not known.

The source of this sequence is an adult in good health. The V and J genes are TRBV6-5 and TRBJ2-3; D perhaps matches TRBD1 (6 bases). Here the sequenced sample was peripheral blood, taken on day 0 of AZD1222 vaccination. CDR3 coding DNA: TGTGCCAGCAGTTACTCGGGGGCCGGACCCACAGATACGCAGTATTTT. It specifies CASSYSGAGPTDTQYF.